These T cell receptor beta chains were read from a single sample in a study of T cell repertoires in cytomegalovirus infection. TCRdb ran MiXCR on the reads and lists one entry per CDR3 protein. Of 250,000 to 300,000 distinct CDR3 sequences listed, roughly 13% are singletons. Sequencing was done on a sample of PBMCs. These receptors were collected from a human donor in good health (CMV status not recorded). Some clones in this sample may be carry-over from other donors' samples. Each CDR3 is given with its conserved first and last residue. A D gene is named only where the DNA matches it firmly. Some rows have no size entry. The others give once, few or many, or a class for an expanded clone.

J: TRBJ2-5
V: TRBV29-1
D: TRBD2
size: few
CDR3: CSVGGLAGVETQYF
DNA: TGCAGCGTTGGGGGACTAGCGGGAGTAGAGACCCAGTACTTC

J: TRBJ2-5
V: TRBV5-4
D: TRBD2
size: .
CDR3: CASSFRTSGKETQYF
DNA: TGTGCCAGCAGCTTCCGAACTAGCGGTAAAGAGACCCAGTACTTC

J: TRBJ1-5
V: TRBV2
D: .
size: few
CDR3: CASSEGVSGQPQHF
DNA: TGTGCCAGCAGTGAAGGGGTGTCGGGTCAGCCCCAGCATTTT

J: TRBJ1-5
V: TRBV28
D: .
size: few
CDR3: CASSLLVGGSGQPQHF
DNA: TGTGCCAGCAGTCTCCTCGTGGGGGGGAGTGGTCAGCCCCAGCATTTT

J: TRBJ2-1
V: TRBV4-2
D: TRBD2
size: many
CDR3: CASSQGLAGGISNEQFF
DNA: TGTGCCAGCAGCCAGGGACTAGCGGGAGGAATTAGCAATGAGCAGTTCTTC

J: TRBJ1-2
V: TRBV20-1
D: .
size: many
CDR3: CSAPGRPYGYTF
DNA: TGCAGTGCTCCGGGACGGCCCTATGGCTACACCTTC

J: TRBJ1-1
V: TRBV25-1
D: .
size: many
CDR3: CASSRGGDTEAFF
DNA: TGTGCCTCCTCTAGGGGGGGGGACACTGAAGCTTTCTTT

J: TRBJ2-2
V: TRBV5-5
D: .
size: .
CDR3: CASSFHGRGNTGELFF
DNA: TGTGCCAGCAGCTTCCACGGGAGAGGCAACACCGGGGAGCTGTTTTTT

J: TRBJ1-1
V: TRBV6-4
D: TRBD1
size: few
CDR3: CASSAETGYTEAFF
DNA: TGTGCCAGCAGTGCGGAGACAGGGTACACTGAAGCTTTCTTT

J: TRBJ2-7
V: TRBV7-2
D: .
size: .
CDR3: CASSFLGDYEQYF
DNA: TGTGCCAGCAGCTTTCTTGGCGACTACGAGCAGTACTTC

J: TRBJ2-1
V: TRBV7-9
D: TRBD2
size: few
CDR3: CASSFQLAALDEQFF
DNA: TGTGCCAGCAGCTTTCAACTAGCGGCCTTGGATGAGCAGTTCTTC

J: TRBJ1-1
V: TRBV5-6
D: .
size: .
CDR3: CASVSALWNTEAFF
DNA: TGTGCCAGCGTCTCAGCCTTATGGAACACTGAAGCTTTCTTT

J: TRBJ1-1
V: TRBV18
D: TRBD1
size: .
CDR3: CASSEEGQGYHTEAFF
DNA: TGTGCCAGCTCAGAAGAGGGACAGGGCTATCACACTGAAGCTTTCTTT

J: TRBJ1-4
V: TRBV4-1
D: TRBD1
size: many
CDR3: CASSQEGGHRIPTNEKLFF
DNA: TGCGCCAGCAGCCAAGAAGGGGGCCACAGGATACCAACTAATGAAAAACTGTTTTTT

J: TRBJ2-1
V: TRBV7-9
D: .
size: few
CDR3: CASSFVSPYNEQFF
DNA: TGTGCCAGCAGCTTCGTCTCGCCTTACAATGAGCAGTTCTTC

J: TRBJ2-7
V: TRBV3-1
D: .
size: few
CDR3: CASSQGIETELYEQYF
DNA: TGTGCCAGCAGCCAAGGTATCGAGACAGAATTATACGAGCAGTACTTC